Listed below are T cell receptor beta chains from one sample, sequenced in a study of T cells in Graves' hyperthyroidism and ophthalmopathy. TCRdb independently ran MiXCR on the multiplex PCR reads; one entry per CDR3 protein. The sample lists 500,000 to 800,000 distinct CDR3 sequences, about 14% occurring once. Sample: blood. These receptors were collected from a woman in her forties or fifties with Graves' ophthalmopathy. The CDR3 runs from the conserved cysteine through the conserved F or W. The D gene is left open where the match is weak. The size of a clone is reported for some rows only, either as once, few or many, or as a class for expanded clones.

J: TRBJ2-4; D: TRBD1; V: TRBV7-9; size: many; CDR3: CASSLGTDKNIQYF; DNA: TGTGCCAGCAGCCTTGGGACAGACAAAAACATTCAGTACTTC
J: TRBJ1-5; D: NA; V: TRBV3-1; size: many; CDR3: CASSQEISNQPQHF; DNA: TGTGCCAGCAGCCAGGAGATAAGCAATCAGCCCCAGCATTTT
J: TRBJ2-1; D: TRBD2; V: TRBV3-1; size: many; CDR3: CASSQDPPGGPANEQFF; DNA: TGTGCCAGCAGCCAAGATCCTCCGGGAGGGCCGGCCAATGAGCAGTTCTTC
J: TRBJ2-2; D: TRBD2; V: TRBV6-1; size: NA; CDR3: CATDFRLAGNTGELFF; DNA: TGTGCCACCGATTTCAGACTAGCGGGGAACACCGGGGAGCTGTTTTTT
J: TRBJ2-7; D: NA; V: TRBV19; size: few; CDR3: CASSISPGLYEQYF; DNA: TGTGCCAGTAGTATCTCCCCGGGACTCTACGAGCAGTACTTC
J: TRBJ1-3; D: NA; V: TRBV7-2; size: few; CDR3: CASSLVDSGNTIYF; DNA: TGTGCCAGCAGCTTAGTGGATAGTGGAAACACCATATATTTT
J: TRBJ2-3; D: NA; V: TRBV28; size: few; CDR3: CASSLPRADTQYF; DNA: TGTGCCAGCAGTTTGCCCAGGGCAGATACGCAGTATTTT
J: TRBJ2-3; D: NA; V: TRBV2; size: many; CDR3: CASSPSGFGTDTQYF; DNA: TGTGCCAGCAGTCCCAGTGGCTTTGGGACAGATACGCAGTATTTT
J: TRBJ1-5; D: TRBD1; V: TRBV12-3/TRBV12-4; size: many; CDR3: CASSFGRGVNQPQHF; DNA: TGTGCCAGCAGTTTCGGCAGGGGGGTCAATCAGCCCCAGCATTTT
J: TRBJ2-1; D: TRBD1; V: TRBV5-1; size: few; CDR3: CASGQGAQNEQFF; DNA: TGCGCCAGCGGACAGGGGGCGCAGAATGAGCAGTTCTTC
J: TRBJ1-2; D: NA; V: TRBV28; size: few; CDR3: CASTSDNYGYTF; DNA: TGTGCCAGCACCTCGGACAACTATGGCTACACCTTC
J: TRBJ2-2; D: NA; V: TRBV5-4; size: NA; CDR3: CASSQVLTGRMNTGELFF; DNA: TGTGCCAGCAGCCAAGTCTTGACCGGACGGATGAACACCGGGGAGCTGTTTTTT
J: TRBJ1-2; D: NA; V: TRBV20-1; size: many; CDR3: CSASIQGTFNYGYTF; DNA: TGCAGTGCTAGCATTCAGGGGACCTTCAACTATGGCTACACCTTC
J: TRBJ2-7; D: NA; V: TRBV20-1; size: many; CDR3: CSASSASYEQYF; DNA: TGCAGTGCTAGTTCGGCTAGCTACGAGCAGTACTTC
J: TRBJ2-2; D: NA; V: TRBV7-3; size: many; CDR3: CASSSGWETGELFF; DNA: TGTGCCAGCAGCTCAGGGTGGGAGACCGGGGAGCTGTTTTTT
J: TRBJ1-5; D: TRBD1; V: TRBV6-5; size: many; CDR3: CASSYPRQGTNQPQHF; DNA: TGTGCCAGCAGTTACCCCCGACAGGGTACCAATCAGCCCCAGCATTTT
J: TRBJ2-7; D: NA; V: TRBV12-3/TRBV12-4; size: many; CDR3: CASSPTGGSTEQYF; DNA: TGTGCCAGCAGTCCGACTGGGGGCTCTACGGAGCAGTACTTC
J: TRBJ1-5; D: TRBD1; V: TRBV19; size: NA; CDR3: CASSPPSTGVQPQHF; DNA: TGTGCCAGTAGCCCACCTTCAACAGGGGTTCAGCCCCAGCATTTT
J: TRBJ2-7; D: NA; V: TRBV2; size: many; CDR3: CAGALPGHPTYEQYF; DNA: TGTGCCGGCGCACTTCCGGGACACCCTACCTACGAGCAGTACTTC
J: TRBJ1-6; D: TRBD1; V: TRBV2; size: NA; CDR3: CASSEPGGNSPLHF; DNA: TGTGCCAGCAGTGAACCAGGGGGTAATTCACCCCTCCACTTT
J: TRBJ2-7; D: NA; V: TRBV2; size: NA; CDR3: CASSVQGVAHEQYF; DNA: TGTGCCAGCAGTGTACAGGGTGTAGCCCACGAGCAGTACTTC
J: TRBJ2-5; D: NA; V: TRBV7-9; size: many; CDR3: CASSPAGFTSETQYF; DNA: TGTGCCAGCAGCCCGGCCGGTTTTACCTCGGAGACCCAGTACTTC
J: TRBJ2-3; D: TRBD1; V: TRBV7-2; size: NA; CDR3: CASSADVPGGNTQYF; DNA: TGTGCCAGCAGCGCTGATGTTCCAGGGGGAAATACGCAGTATTTT
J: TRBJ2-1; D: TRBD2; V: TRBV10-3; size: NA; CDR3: CAISINAGLAEQKPGEQFF; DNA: TGTGCCATCAGCATCAACGCGGGACTAGCGGAACAAAAACCAGGGGAGCAGTTCTTC
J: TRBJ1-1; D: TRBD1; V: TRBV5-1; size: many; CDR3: CASRTAGGTEAFF; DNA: TGCGCCAGCCGGACCGCAGGGGGCACTGAAGCTTTCTTT
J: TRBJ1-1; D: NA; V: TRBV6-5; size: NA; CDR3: CASSYSIRNTEAFF; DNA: TGTGCCAGCAGTTACTCGATTAGGAACACTGAAGCTTTCTTT
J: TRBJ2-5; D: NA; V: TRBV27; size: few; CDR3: CASTPQTSIQYF; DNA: TGTGCCAGCACCCCTCAGACCTCGATCCAGTACTTC
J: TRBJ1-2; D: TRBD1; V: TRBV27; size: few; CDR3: CASSLRQGANGYTF; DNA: TGTGCCAGCAGTTTGAGACAGGGGGCAAATGGCTACACCTTC
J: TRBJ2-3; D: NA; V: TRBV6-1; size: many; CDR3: CASRRVGVTDTQYF; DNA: TGTGCCAGCAGGAGAGTAGGCGTCACAGATACGCAGTATTTT
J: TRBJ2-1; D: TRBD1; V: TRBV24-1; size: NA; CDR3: CATSDSDPNGDRRGEFF; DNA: TGTGCCACCAGTGATTCCGATCCGAACGGGGACAGAAGGGGTGAGTTCTTC
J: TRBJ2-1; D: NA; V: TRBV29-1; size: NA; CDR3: CSVEIRVNSYNEQFF; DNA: TGCAGCGTTGAAATTAGGGTGAATTCCTACAATGAGCAGTTCTTC
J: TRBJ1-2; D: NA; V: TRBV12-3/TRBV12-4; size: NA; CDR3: CASSSSLRRPYGYTF; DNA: TGTGCCAGCAGTTCATCTCTCCGGCGGCCCTATGGCTACACCTTC
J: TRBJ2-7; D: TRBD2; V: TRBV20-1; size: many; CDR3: CSAIPPGTRPYEQYF; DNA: TGCAGTGCTATCCCGCCCGGGACTAGACCCTACGAGCAGTACTTC
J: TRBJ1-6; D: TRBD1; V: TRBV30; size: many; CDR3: CAWRGTGEGSPLHF; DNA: TGTGCCTGGAGGGGGACAGGGGAAGGTTCACCCCTCCACTTT
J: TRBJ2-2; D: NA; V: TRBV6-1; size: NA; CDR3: CASPSWTGELFF; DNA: TGTGCCAGTCCCTCGTGGACCGGGGAGCTGTTTTTT
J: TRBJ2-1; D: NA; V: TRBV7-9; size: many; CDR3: CASSRLANEQFF; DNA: TGTGCCAGCAGCCGCTTAGCCAATGAGCAGTTCTTC
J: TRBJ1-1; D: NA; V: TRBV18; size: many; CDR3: CASSPRASGAETEAFF; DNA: TGTGCCAGCTCACCAAGAGCATCGGGGGCTGAAACTGAAGCTTTCTTT
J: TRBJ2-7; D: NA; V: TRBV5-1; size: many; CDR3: CASSSGGFPHEQYF; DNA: TGCGCCAGCAGCTCGGGGGGCTTCCCCCACGAGCAGTACTTC
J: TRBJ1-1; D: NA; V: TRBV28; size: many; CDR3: CASASHIDTEAFF; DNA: TGTGCCAGTGCATCACACATAGACACTGAAGCTTTCTTT
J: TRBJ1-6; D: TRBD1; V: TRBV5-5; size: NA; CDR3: CASSLVDRVVYNSPLHF; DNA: TGTGCCAGCAGCTTGGTGGACAGGGTAGTTTATAATTCACCCCTCCACTTT
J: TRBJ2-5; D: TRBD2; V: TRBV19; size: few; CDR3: CASSAGLAGDQTQYF; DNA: TGTGCCAGTAGTGCGGGACTAGCGGGAGACCAGACCCAGTACTTC
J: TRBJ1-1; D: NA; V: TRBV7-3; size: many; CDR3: CASSLGGQGRAFF; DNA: TGTGCCAGCAGCTTAGGCGGGCAGGGGCGAGCTTTCTTT
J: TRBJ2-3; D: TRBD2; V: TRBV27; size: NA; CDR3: CASRTGTSGRYSTDTQYF; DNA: TGTGCCAGCAGGACCGGGACTAGCGGGAGATACAGCACAGATACGCAGTATTTT
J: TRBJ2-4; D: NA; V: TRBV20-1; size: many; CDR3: CSASEQLAKNIQYF; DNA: TGCAGTGCTAGTGAACAGTTAGCCAAAAACATTCAGTACTTC
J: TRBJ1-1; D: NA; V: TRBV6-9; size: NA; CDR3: CASSYFYGGLNTEAFF; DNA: TGTGCCAGCAGTTACTTTTACGGCGGATTGAACACTGAAGCTTTCTTT
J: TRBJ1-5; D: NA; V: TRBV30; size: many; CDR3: CAWSVEGNQPQHF; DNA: TGTGCCTGGAGTGTAGAGGGCAATCAGCCCCAGCATTTT